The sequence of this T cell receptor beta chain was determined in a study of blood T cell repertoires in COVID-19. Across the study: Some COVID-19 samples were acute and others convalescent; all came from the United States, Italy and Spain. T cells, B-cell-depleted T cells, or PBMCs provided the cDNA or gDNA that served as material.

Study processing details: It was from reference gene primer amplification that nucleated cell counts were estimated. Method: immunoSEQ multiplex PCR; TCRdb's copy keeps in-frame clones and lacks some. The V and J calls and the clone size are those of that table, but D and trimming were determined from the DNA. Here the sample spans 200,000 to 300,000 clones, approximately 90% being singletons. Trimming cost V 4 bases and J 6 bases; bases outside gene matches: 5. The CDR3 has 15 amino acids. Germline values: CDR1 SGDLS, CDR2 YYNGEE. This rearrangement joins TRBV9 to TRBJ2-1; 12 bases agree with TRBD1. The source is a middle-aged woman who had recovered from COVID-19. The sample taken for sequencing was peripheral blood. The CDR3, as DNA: TGTGCCAGCAGCCCGGGACAGGGGGCGGTCAATGAGCAGTTCTTC. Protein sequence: CASSPGQGAVNEQFF.